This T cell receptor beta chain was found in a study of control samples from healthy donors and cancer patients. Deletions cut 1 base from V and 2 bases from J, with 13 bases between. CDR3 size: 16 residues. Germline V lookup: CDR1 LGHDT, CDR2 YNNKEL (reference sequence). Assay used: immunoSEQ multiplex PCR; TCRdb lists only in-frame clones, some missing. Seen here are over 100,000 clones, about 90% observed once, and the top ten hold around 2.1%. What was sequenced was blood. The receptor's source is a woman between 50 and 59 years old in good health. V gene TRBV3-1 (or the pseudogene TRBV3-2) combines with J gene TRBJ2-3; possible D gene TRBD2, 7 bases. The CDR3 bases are TGTGCCAGCAGCCAAGGGCGGGGGCGAAACACAGATACGCAGTATTTT. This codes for CASSQGRGRNTDTQYF.